One sample yielded the 32 T cell receptor beta chains listed below, sequenced in a study of radiation and T cells in renal cell carcinoma. Clones were sequenced by immunoSEQ multiplex PCR, and TCRdb holds only the in-frame ones, with some missing. The sample has about 18,000 clones; roughly 60% are singletons. The treatment: treatment-naive control, cytoreductive nephrectomy. The source material was tumor tissue, sampled from a patient whose treatment was nephrectomy without radiotherapy. These receptors were collected from a man aged 45 to 65 with renal cell carcinoma.

The CDR3 DNA follows: TGCGCCAGCAGCCGCCCAACACGGGACACTGAAGCTTTCTTT. It is translated as CASSRPTRDTEAFF. The rearrangement links TRBV4-1 to TRBJ1-1, with no clear D. Germline CDR1 MGHRA, CDR2 YSYEKL. Trimming removed 4 bases at V and 3 bases at J, with 12 bases between. The CDR3 is 14 residues long.

Many counts were recorded for this clone. The gene calls are TRBV9 and TRBJ2-3; 7 bases agree with TRBD1. V dropped 3 bases and J dropped 3; count of bases not matched to a gene: 10. The CDR3 runs 16 residues. CDR1 is SGDLS, CDR2 YYNGEE, per germline. Written as DNA, the CDR3 is TGTGCCAGCAGCGGTTACCGGGACAGTGTTACAGATACGCAGTATTTT. This gives the protein CASSGYRDSVTDTQYF.

The chain links TRBV15 to TRBJ1-3; a weak D match, TRBD1 (5 bases). With 0 bases removed from V and 0 bases from J, the gap between germline ends came to 12 bases. The CDR3 has 17 residues. Germline V lookup: CDR1 LNHNV, CDR2 YYDKDF (reference sequence). CDR3 DNA: TGTGCCACCAGCAGAGACGGGACTGAGAGCTCTGGAAACACCATATATTTT. It translates to CATSRDGTESSGNTIYF.

This clone was seen only a few times. The chain uses TRBV20-1 and TRBJ1-1, with D tentatively TRBD1 (6 bases). The V and J ends lost 2 bases and 11 bases respectively, with 12 bases between them. CDR1 and CDR2 from the germline V gene are DFQATT and SNEGSKA (reference sequence). The CDR3 sequence is 11 residues long. DNA of the CDR3: TGCAGTGCTAGATTGACAGGTGGGGCTTTCTTT. This gives the protein CSARLTGGAFF.

The chain carries TRBV27 and TRBJ1-5; 7 positions agree with TRBD1. From germline, CDR1 is MNHEY and CDR2 SMNVEV (reference sequence). The CDR3 extends over 15 amino acids. The ends lost 6 bases at V and 1 base at J; junction bases unmatched: 6. Written as DNA, the CDR3 is TGTGCCAGCAGCTTGCAGGGGGGAAGCAATCAGCCCCAGCATTTT. The encoded protein is CASSLQGGSNQPQHF.

The table lists this clone with a few counts. The chain combines TRBV7-9 with TRBJ2-1; D call uncertain. From germline, CDR1 is SEHNR and CDR2 FQNEAQ (reference sequence). With 5 bases removed from V and 7 bases from J, the gap between germline ends came to 15 bases. The CDR3 sequence is 14 residues long. The CDR3 nucleotides read TGTGCCAGCAGCCCAACGGGCGCCAATAATGAGCAGTTCTTC. It yields the protein CASSPTGANNEQFF.

This sequence joins TRBV19 and TRBJ1-1, with D tentatively TRBD1 (6 bases). This CDR3 comprises 16 residues. Germline CDR1 and CDR2: LNHDA and SQIVND (reference sequence). V gave up 2 bases and J gave up 4 bases, with 17 bases separating them. The CDR3 loop reads CASSIRTDPYPTEAFF. The CDR3 DNA reads TGTGCCAGTAGTATAAGGACAGACCCATACCCCACTGAAGCTTTCTTT.

Sample share makes this clone medium-sized. The V call is TRBV12-5, the J call TRBJ1-1; D is ambiguous. The length of the CDR3 is 13 residues. Trimming took off 6 bases at V and 1 base at J, with 9 bases between the two ends. Germline values: CDR1 LGHNT, CDR2 FRNRAP. The CDR3 DNA reads TGTGCTAGTGGACAGACACGGAACACTGAAGCTTTCTTT. Translation gives CASGQTRNTEAFF.

The sample holds one count of this clone. The chain employs TRBV5-6 and TRBJ1-3, with a tentative D call TRBD1 (5 bases). The germline V and J ends were trimmed by 2 bases and 2 bases, with 14 bases remaining between them. There are 16 residues in the CDR3. Germline CDR1 is SGHDT and CDR2 is YYEEEE. CDR3 nucleotides: TGTGCCAGCAGCTTATTCCCCCAGGGAGCTGGAAACACCATATATTTT. Its protein is CASSLFPQGAGNTIYF.

The chain uses TRBV18 and TRBJ1-2; D not certain. Per germline, CDR1 KGHSH and CDR2 LQKENI. Trimming pared 2 bases from V and 4 bases from J, leaving 8 bases between. The CDR3 consists of 13 residues. In DNA form, the CDR3 reads TGTGCCAGCTCACCATCGGGCCTCTATGGCTACACCTTC. This sequence encodes CASSPSGLYGYTF.

This clone was observed a handful of times. This rearrangement joins TRBV13 to TRBJ2-2; D uncertain. Trimming took 1 base from V and 10 from J, leaving 4 bases between them. CDR1 PRHDT and CDR2 FYEKMQ come from the germline V gene (reference sequence). This CDR3 comprises 11 residues. CDR3: CASSLDEELFF. In DNA form, the CDR3 reads TGTGCCAGCAGCTTAGACGAGGAGCTGTTTTTT.

The rearrangement joins TRBV7-2 to TRBJ1-6; the D gene is possibly TRBD1 (5 bases). Germline V lookup: CDR1 SGHTA, CDR2 FQGNSA. V lost 5 bases and J lost 0, with 8 bases in between. This CDR3 has 15 amino acids. This CDR3 is CASSPQVSYNSPLHF. The CDR3 nucleotides are TGTGCCAGCAGCCCACAGGTCTCCTATAATTCACCCCTCCACTTT.

The table lists this clone with a count of one. The chain uses TRBV6-6 and TRBJ2-7; possible D gene TRBD2, 5 bases. Germline values: CDR1 MNHNY, CDR2 SVGAGI (reference sequence). This CDR3 comprises 11 residues. Trimming left V 5 bases short and J 3 bases short, with 5 bases between. This CDR3 is CASSEGYEQYF. In DNA, the CDR3 is TGTGCCAGCAGTGAGGGCTACGAGCAGTACTTC.

This clone occurred a few times. This chain uses TRBV18 with TRBJ1-2; TRBD1 agrees at 8 bases. The germline gives CDR1 KGHSH, CDR2 LQKENI. Trimming at V came to 6 bases and at J to 3 bases, leaving 15 bases not matched to a gene. The CDR3 sequence is 17 residues long. Here the CDR3 reads CASSLELGQGVDYGYTF. The DNA of the CDR3 is TGTGCCAGCTCCCTCGAGTTAGGACAGGGAGTCGACTATGGCTACACCTTC.

This clone was counted a few times. The chain has TRBV30 and TRBJ1-5; perhaps TRBD1 as D (5 bases). V was trimmed by 1 base and J by 4 bases, leaving 14 bases between them. Germline CDR1 and CDR2: GTSNPN and SVGIG (reference sequence). This CDR3 spans 15 amino acids. Written as DNA, the CDR3 is TGTGCCTGGAGTGCGATTGGGACGAGAAATCAGCCCCAGCATTTT. It encodes CAWSAIGTRNQPQHF.

This clone was counted a few times. The chain has TRBV19 and TRBJ1-6; 7 bases are a match to TRBD1. This CDR3 has 15 residues. The V segment lost 9 bases and the J segment 4 bases; nucleotides outside the gene matches: 9. The germline gives CDR1 LNHDA, CDR2 SQIVND (reference sequence). The CDR3 DNA sequence: TGTGCCAGCAAAAAGGGACAGCCATATAATTCACCCCTCCACTTT. Translation gives CASKKGQPYNSPLHF.

The chain carries TRBV5-4 and TRBJ1-2; 11 bases fit TRBD1. CDR1 SGHNT and CDR2 YYREEE come from the germline V gene (reference sequence). The CDR3 runs to 15 residues. V trimming: 4 bases; J trimming: 8 bases; junction bases outside the gene matches: 10. The CDR3 sequence is CASSPGTGGVYGYTF. CDR3 coding DNA: TGTGCCAGCAGCCCCGGGACAGGGGGAGTATACGGCTACACCTTC.

This clone was detected a few times. The V call is TRBV15, the J call TRBJ1-2; 7 bases map to TRBD1. With V trimmed by 1 base and J by 3 bases, 2 bases remained unmatched. CDR1 and CDR2 from the germline V gene are LNHNV and YYDKDF (reference sequence). The CDR3 consists of 14 residues. CDR3 loop: CATSRVQGDYGYTF. The CDR3 nucleotides are TGTGCCACCAGCAGAGTTCAGGGGGACTATGGCTACACCTTC.

This clone was counted a single time. The chain combines TRBV7-3 with TRBJ2-2, with D tentatively TRBD1 (5 bases). Trimming left V 2 bases short and J 1 base short, with 8 bases between. This CDR3 contains 15 residues. Per the germline V gene, CDR1 is SGHTA and CDR2 is FQGTGA. Here the CDR3 DNA reads TGTGCCAGCAGCTTATTCACAGGGAACACCGGGGAGCTGTTTTTT. It codes for CASSLFTGNTGELFF.

V and J are TRBV7-9 and TRBJ1-1, with TRBD1 identical over 7 bases. CDR1 SEHNR and CDR2 FQNEAQ come from the germline V gene (reference sequence). The V segment lost 8 bases and the J segment 4 bases; nucleotides outside the gene matches: 10. This CDR3 contains 14 residues. The CDR3 DNA sequence: TGTGCCAGCGGGGCAGGGGGTAGAGGCACTGAAGCTTTCTTT. Amino acid sequence: CASGAGGRGTEAFF.

This clone was observed a few times. The chain uses TRBV15 and TRBJ2-2; D gene unclear. V lost 5 bases and J 4 bases, leaving 11 bases between the germline ends. Germline CDR1 and CDR2: LNHNV and YYDKDF (reference sequence). The CDR3 has 14 amino acids. As DNA, the CDR3 is TGTGCCACCAGCCCCCGAAGGCCCACCGGGGAGCTGTTTTTT. Its translation is CATSPRRPTGELFF.

This chain joins TRBV28 and TRBJ1-2; D remains unclear. The ends were cut back, 7 bases at V and 4 bases at J, with 22 bases in the middle. This CDR3 has 16 residues. Germline V CDR1 and CDR2: MDHEN, SYDVKM. CDR3 sequence reads: CASTKGSFPPTYGYTF. The CDR3 DNA sequence: TGTGCCAGCACCAAGGGCTCCTTCCCCCCGACCTATGGCTACACCTTC.

The V and J genes are TRBV7-2 and TRBJ2-7, with 9 bases that match TRBD2. Trimming took 1 base from V and 5 from J; bases not matched to a gene: 3. Germline CDR1 SGHTA, CDR2 FQGNSA. The CDR3 is made up of 14 amino acids. The CDR3 DNA sequence: TGTGCCAGCAGCTTAGTCCGGACTAGCGACGAGCAGTACTTC. Its translation is CASSLVRTSDEQYF.

The chain employs TRBV11-2 and TRBJ2-2, with TRBD1 matching 8 bases. The length of the CDR3 is 16 residues. The junction had 6 bases not matched to a gene; V was cut back by 2 bases and J by 4 bases. CDR1 and CDR2 from the germline V gene are SGHAT and FQNNGV. The CDR3 reads CASSLNWQGATGELFF. The CDR3 DNA follows: TGTGCCAGCAGCTTAAATTGGCAGGGGGCCACCGGGGAGCTGTTTTTT. The full variable domain, rest sourced from reference TRBV11-2 and TRBJ2-2, is EAGVAQSPRYKIIEKRQSVAFWCNPISGHATLYWYQQILGQGPKLLIQFQNNGVVDDSQLPKDRFSAERLKGVDSTLKIQPAKLEDSAVYLCASSLNWQGATGELFFGEGSRLTVL.

There are a few counts of this clone. The rearrangement joins TRBV4-3 to TRBJ2-7, with D tentatively TRBD1 or TRBD2 (6 bases each). The germline CDR1 and CDR2 sequences are LGHNA and YSLEER. The CDR3 covers 15 residues. V lost 1 base and J lost 2, with 12 bases in between. DNA for the CDR3: TGCGCCAGCAGCCAAGGGTGGCGGGACACCTACGAGCAGTACTTC. The encoded protein is CASSQGWRDTYEQYF.

V and J are TRBV6-1 and TRBJ2-7; D is ambiguous. The CDR3 is 14 residues long. Germline CDR1 is MNHNS and CDR2 is SASEGT. Trimming removed 3 bases at V and 2 bases at J, with 11 bases between. The CDR3 bases are TGTGCCAGCAGTGATTATGGCAGCACCTACGAGCAGTACTTC. Protein: CASSDYGSTYEQYF.

The CDR3: CASSLGSYEQYF. The CDR3 nucleotides are TGTGCCAGCAGCTTAGGATCCTACGAGCAGTACTTC. V is TRBV7-8 and J is TRBJ2-7; D unclear. The germline V and J ends were trimmed by 1 base and 1 base, with 2 bases remaining between them. From germline, CDR1 is SGHVS and CDR2 FQNEAQ. The CDR3 loop spans 12 amino acids.

This clone has just a few counts. The J gene is TRBJ2-2, the V gene TRBV2; TRBD1 matches 8 bases. This CDR3 region has 16 residues. Germline lookup yields CDR1 SNHLY and CDR2 FYNNEI. V lost 4 bases to trimming and J lost 1 base; unmatched junction nucleotides: 5. CDR3 sequence: CASSVGTGLNTGELFF. CDR3 bases: TGTGCCAGCAGTGTCGGGACAGGACTGAACACCGGGGAGCTGTTTTTT. Full variable domain (missing parts from reference TRBV2 and TRBJ2-2): EPEVTQTPSHQVTQMGQEVILRCVPISNHLYFYWYRQILGQKVEFLVSFYNNEISEKSEIFDDQFSVERPDGSNFTLKIRSTKLEDSAMYFCASSVGTGLNTGELFFGEGSRLTVL.

CDR3 loop: CASSLGGPGETQYF. The CDR3 nucleotides are TGTGCCAGCAGCTTAGGGGGCCCGGGGGAGACCCAGTACTTC. The chain couples TRBV7-8 to TRBJ2-5; D might be TRBD1 or TRBD2, each matching 5 bases. V was trimmed by 1 base and J by 5 bases, leaving 11 bases between them. The germline CDR1 and CDR2 sequences are SGHVS and FQNEAQ. The CDR3 is 14 amino acids. The entire variable domain, with the rest obtained from reference TRBV7-8 and TRBJ2-5, is as follows: GAGVSQSPRYKVAKRGQDVALRCDPISGHVSLFWYQQALGQGPEFLTYFQNEAQLDKSGLPSDRFFAERPEGSVSTLKIQRTQQEDSAVYLCASSLGGPGETQYFGPGTRLLVL.

The chain links TRBV19 to TRBJ2-3; TRBD1 is a possible D gene (5 bases). Germline CDR1 is LNHDA and CDR2 is SQIVND (reference sequence). Trimming removed 2 bases at V and 2 bases at J, with 11 bases between. This CDR3 is 15 amino acids long. Written as DNA, the CDR3 is TGTGCCAGTAGTATAACACAGGTGCCCACAGATACGCAGTATTTT. It is translated as CASSITQVPTDTQYF.

The J gene is TRBJ1-2, the V gene TRBV27; D perhaps matches TRBD1 (5 bases). The CDR3 is 11 amino acids. The germline V and J ends were trimmed by 7 bases and 4 bases, with 7 bases remaining between them. The germline V gene encodes CDR1 MNHEY and CDR2 SMNVEV (reference sequence). The CDR3, as DNA: TGTGCCAGCAACGGGGGCTATGGCTACACCTTC. This translates into CASNGGYGYTF.

V and J are TRBV2 and TRBJ1-1, with 11 bases fitting TRBD1. The V and J ends lost 5 bases and 6 bases, in that order; junction bases with no gene match: 11. CDR1 and CDR2 from the germline V gene are SNHLY and FYNNEI. The CDR3 is 16 amino acids. Here the CDR3 DNA reads TGTGCCAGCAGTTACCTTGGGGACAGGGGGATGCCTGAAGCTTTCTTT. Translated: CASSYLGDRGMPEAFF.